The T cell receptor beta chain described here comes from a study of blood T cell repertoires in COVID-19. Study overall: Acute and convalescent COVID-19 samples came from the United States, Italy and Spain. T cells, B-cell-depleted T cells, or PBMCs provided the cDNA or gDNA that served as material.

Per the original methods: Scientists estimated how many nucleated cells there were by amplifying reference gene primers. Method: immunoSEQ multiplex PCR; TCRdb's copy keeps in-frame clones and lacks some. The D gene and trimming were derived from the DNA, and the V and J assignments and clone size from that table. Here the sample spans 60,000 to 80,000 clones, around 89% being singletons. Germline V lookup: CDR1 LNHDA, CDR2 SQIVND (reference sequence). Trimming took off 3 bases at V and 3 bases at J, with 18 bases between the two ends. The CDR3 is 16 amino acids. Input material: peripheral blood. The V and J genes are TRBV19 and TRBJ2-7, with D tentatively TRBD1 (5 bases). The sequence came from a man aged 55 to 70 with acute or convalescent COVID-19. The chain's CDR3 is CASSMAQAAGYYEQYF. CDR3 DNA: TGTGCCAGTAGTATGGCACAGGCCGCAGGATACTACGAGCAGTACTTC.